This TCR beta chain was sequenced for a study of technical replicates of blood from a few donors (dated by TCRdb to about 2017). The library was obtained by the immunoSEQ multiplex PCR assay. TCRdb re-hosts the immuneACCESS table, in-frame sequences only. Its copies lack some clones; in the studies checked, an unresolved V gene accounts for under half of them, and the cause for the rest is not known. Across this sample there are over 75,000 clones, with about 94% seen only once. The ten largest clones capture 0.22% of the sample. With regard to this clone: Its antigen is not yet known. No base qualities exist here, and no much larger clone lies one base off it.

This TCR derives from a human donor in good health. Specimen: T cells isolated from PBMCs.

The nucleotides are TGTGCCAACACCATGGGACAGGGGGCCGCATACGAGCAGTACTTC. This sequence encodes CANTMGQGAAYEQYF. The sequence links TRBV18 to TRBJ2-7; 12 junctional bases match TRBD1. The CDR1 and CDR2 encoded by the germline V gene are KGHSH and LQKENI. The CDR3 spans 15 residues, from the cysteine through the phenylalanine. The entry retains the CDR3 DNA only, 45 bases that are in frame from base 1. Trimming removed 10 bases from V and 4 bases from J; the gene matches leave 11 bases unexplained.